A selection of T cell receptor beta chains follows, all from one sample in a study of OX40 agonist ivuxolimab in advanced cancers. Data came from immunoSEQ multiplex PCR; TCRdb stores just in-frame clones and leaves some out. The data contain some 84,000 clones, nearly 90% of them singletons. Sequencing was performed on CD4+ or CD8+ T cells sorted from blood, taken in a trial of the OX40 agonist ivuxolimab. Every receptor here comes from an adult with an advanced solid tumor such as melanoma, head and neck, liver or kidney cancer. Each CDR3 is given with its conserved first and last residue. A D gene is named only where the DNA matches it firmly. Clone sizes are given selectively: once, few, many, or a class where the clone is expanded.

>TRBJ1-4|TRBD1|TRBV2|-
TGTGCCAGCAGGCCGGGACAGGGGCCCGAAAAACTGTTTTTT
CASRPGQGPEKLFF
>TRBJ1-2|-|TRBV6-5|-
TGTGCCAGCCGTTCCCCAGGGACGATTAACTATGGCTACACCTTC
CASRSPGTINYGYTF
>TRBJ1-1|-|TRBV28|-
TGTGCCAGCAGGGCGGGGCGCCTGAACACTGAAGCTTTCTTT
CASRAGRLNTEAFF
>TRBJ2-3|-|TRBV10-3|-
TGTGCCATCAGTGACGGGCCGGGGGATACGCAGTATTTT
CAISDGPGDTQYF
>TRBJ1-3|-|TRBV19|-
TGTGCCAGTAGTCGTCAGCCCCGGGACTCTGGAAACACCATATATTTT
CASSRQPRDSGNTIYF
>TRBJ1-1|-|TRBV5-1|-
TGCGCCAGCAGCTTAGGGGGGGACAAAGCTTTCTTT
CASSLGGDKAFF
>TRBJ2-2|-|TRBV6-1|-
TGTGCCAGCAGAGGAGGCCGCGCGGGCACCGGGGAGCTGTTTTTT
CASRGGRAGTGELFF
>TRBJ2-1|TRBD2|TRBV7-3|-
TGTGCCAGCAGCTTAGCCGGGAGGGATGAGCAGTTCTTC
CASSLAGRDEQFF
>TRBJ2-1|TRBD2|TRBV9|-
TGTGCCAGCAGCACCCTCGGCGGGGGTTACAATGAGCAGTTCTTC
CASSTLGGGYNEQFF
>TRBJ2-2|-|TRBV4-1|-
TGCGCCAGCAGCCAGCGAGAGACCACCGGGGAGCTGTTTTTT
CASSQRETTGELFF
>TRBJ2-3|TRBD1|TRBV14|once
TGTGCCAGCAGAAGACAGGGGCGCGACACAGATACGCAGTATTTT
CASRRQGRDTDTQYF
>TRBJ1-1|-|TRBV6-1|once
TGTGCCAGCAGTCTCAGGGGAAACACTGAAGCTTTCTTT
CASSLRGNTEAFF
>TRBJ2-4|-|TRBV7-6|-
TGTGCCAGCAGCGTCGGGTATGGGTCTCGGCTAGGCAAAAACATTCAGTACTTC
CASSVGYGSRLGKNIQYF
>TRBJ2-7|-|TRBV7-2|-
TGTGCCAGCAGAGAGAGGGGGGGCTCCTACGAGCAGTACTTC
CASRERGGSYEQYF
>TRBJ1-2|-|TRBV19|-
TGTGCCAGTAGAGAACGGACAGTCACCAACTATGGCTACACCTTC
CASRERTVTNYGYTF
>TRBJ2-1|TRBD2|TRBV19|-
TGTGCCAGTAGTATAGGCTTAGCGGGAGGGGGCGAGCAGTTCTTC
CASSIGLAGGGEQFF
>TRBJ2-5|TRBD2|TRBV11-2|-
TGTGCCAGCAGCCGCCGGACTAGCGTCGAAGAGACCCAGTACTTC
CASSRRTSVEETQYF
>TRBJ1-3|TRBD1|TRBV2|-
TGTGCCAGCAGGAGACAGGGCGGTGGAAACACCATATATTTT
CASRRQGGGNTIYF
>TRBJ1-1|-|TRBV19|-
TGTGCCAGTAGTACTCCGGAACTAATGAACACTGAAGCTTTCTTT
CASSTPELMNTEAFF
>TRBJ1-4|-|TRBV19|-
TGTGCCAGTAGTATTAACAGGATCCTCCGGTCGGGCGGTCTGAAACTGTTTTTT
CASSINRILRSGGLKLFF
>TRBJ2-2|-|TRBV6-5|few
TGTGCCAGCAGTTACCGCGTCAGTAGCACCGGGGAGCTGTTTTTT
CASSYRVSSTGELFF
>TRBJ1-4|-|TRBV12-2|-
TGTGCAAGTCGCTCCCCCGTGGCAGAGAACCGATATGAAAAACTGTTTTTT
CASRSPVAENRYEKLFF
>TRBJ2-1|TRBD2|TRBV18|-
TGTGCCAGCTCATCGAGTACCATGACTAGCTATGAGCAGTTCTTC
CASSSSTMTSYEQFF
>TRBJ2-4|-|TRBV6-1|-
TGTGCCAGCAGTGAAGTGAGGGGGCTAGCGGAACTAGCCAAAAACATTCAGTACTTC
CASSEVRGLAELAKNIQYF
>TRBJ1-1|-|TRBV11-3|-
TGTGCCAGCAGCTTAGGGGACACCAGGAACACTGAAGCTTTCTTT
CASSLGDTRNTEAFF
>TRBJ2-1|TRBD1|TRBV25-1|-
TGTGCCAGCAGGGAAAGAGGGACAGGGTTCCCCAATGAGCAGTTCTTC
CASRERGTGFPNEQFF
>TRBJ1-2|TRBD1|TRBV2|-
TGTGCCAGCAGTGCCGATACAGGGGGCCTTGGCTACACCTTC
CASSADTGGLGYTF
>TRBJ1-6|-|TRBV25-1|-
TGTGCCAGCAGTGGGGGTAATAGGGGTAACTCACCCCTCCACTTT
CASSGGNRGNSPLHF
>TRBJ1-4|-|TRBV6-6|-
TGTGCCAGCAGTTGGATTTATGCAACTAATGAAAAACTGTTTTTT
CASSWIYATNEKLFF
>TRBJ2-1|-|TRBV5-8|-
TGTGCCAGCAGCGGGGCCGTATGGGCGGTCGAGCAGTTCTTC
CASSGAVWAVEQFF